The 32 T cell receptor beta chains below were found in one sample sequenced in a study of T-cell reconstitution after alpha-beta-depleted transplantation in children. The TCRbeta library was prepared with unique molecular identifiers. TCRdb itself ran the PCR reads through MiXCR, one entry per CDR3 protein. The table lists approximately 490,000 distinct CDR3 sequences, about 10% of them singletons. Sequenced material: PBMCs, taken before TCRalphabeta/CD19-depleted stem cell transplant. All receptors derive from a child between 2 and 9 years old with inherited bone marrow failure, due to receive a stem cell transplant.

This clonotype was counted many times. V usage is TRBV27 and J usage is TRBJ2-7; 7 bases fit TRBD2. The germline V gene encodes CDR1 MNHEY and CDR2 SMNVEV (reference sequence). Trimming cost V 2 bases and J 3 bases; bases outside gene matches: 4. The CDR3 is made up of 14 amino acids. DNA of the CDR3: TGTGCCAGCAGTTTACTAGCGGAACACTACGAGCAGTACTTC. As protein: CASSLLAEHYEQYF.

This clonotype was counted a few times. This chain links TRBV7-2 with TRBJ2-3; 10 bases are a match to TRBD1. The V segment lost 6 bases and the J segment 4 bases; nucleotides outside the gene matches: 7. There are 15 residues in the CDR3. Germline V gives CDR1 SGHTA, CDR2 FQGNSA. CDR3: CASSPDRGRADTQYF. The CDR3 nucleotides are TGTGCCAGCAGTCCCGACAGGGGGCGGGCAGATACGCAGTATTTT.

Ten or more counts support this clonotype. This chain connects TRBV28 to TRBJ1-5; TRBD1 agrees at 9 bases. CDR1 MDHEN and CDR2 SYDVKM come from the germline V gene. CDR3 size: 15 residues. J was trimmed by 6 bases and V by 9 bases; bases with no gene match: 12. In DNA, the CDR3 is TGTGCCAGTCGCCCCCCGGGACAGGGTGGTCAGCCCCAGCATTTT. Protein: CASRPPGQGGQPQHF.

V gene TRBV20-1 combines with J gene TRBJ2-2, with D maybe TRBD1 (7 bases). Trimming stripped 1 base from V and 6 bases from J, with 18 bases between. Germline values: CDR1 DFQATT, CDR2 SNEGSKA (reference sequence). The CDR3 consists of 16 residues. CDR3 in DNA: TGCAGTGCTAGAGCTGTCCAGGGGGGCAACCCCGGGGAGCTGTTTTTT. Amino acids: CSARAVQGGNPGELFF.

The DNA of the CDR3 is TGTGCCAGCAGCTCTACCGCTGGGACTAGCGAGTACAATGAGCAGTTCTTC. Its protein product is CASSSTAGTSEYNEQFF. V usage is TRBV7-9 and J usage is TRBJ2-1, with 10 bases fitting TRBD2. This CDR3 region has 17 residues. Germline V CDR1 and CDR2: SEHNR, FQNEAQ (reference sequence). V shed 4 bases, J shed 4 bases, and the junction held 10 bases outside the gene matches.

The chain employs TRBV10-2 and TRBJ2-2; D gene unclear. In germline, CDR1 is WSHSY, CDR2 SAAADI. V dropped 2 bases and J dropped 0 bases, with 7 bases sitting between them. CDR3 size: 15 residues. CDR3 sequence (DNA): TGCGCCAGCAGTGAGGGAGAGCCGAACACCGGGGAGCTGTTTTTT. This codes for CASSEGEPNTGELFF.

This clonotype has ten or more counts. The chain is built from TRBV5-4 and TRBJ2-4; tentative D call: TRBD1 (6 bases). With 0 bases removed from V and 5 bases from J, the gap between germline ends came to 9 bases. Germline CDR1 is SGHNT and CDR2 is YYREEE (reference sequence). The CDR3 runs 14 residues. The CDR3 DNA sequence: TGTGCCAGCAGCTTGGACAGGGTCCAAAACATTCAGTACTTC. Protein sequence: CASSLDRVQNIQYF.

This clonotype was seen many times. J is TRBJ1-2 and V is TRBV5-1, with 10 bases that match TRBD1. The CDR3 is made up of 14 amino acids. Trimming removed 4 bases from V and 8 bases from J; junction bases left unmatched: 8. Germline V lookup: CDR1 SGHRS, CDR2 YFSETQ. The CDR3 bases are TGCGCCAGCAGCCTGGGACAGGGGATAGGAGGCTACACCTTC. Its translation: CASSLGQGIGGYTF.

This clonotype turned up a few times. The V and J genes are TRBV3-1 and TRBJ1-2; no reliable D call. V lost 5 bases, J lost 5 bases, and 15 bases lay in between. Germline V gene data show CDR1 as LGHDT and CDR2 as YNNKEL (reference sequence). This CDR3 spans 14 amino acids. DNA of the CDR3: TGTGCCAGCAGCGGCTGGGCAAGAGGGTATGGCTACACCTTC. This translates into CASSGWARGYGYTF.

There are many counts of this clonotype. The rearrangement links TRBV28 to TRBJ2-4; D remains ambiguous. The CDR3 contains 16 residues. V dropped 3 bases and J dropped 0 bases, with 12 bases sitting between them. Germline V gene lookup returns CDR1 MDHEN and CDR2 SYDVKM. The DNA for the CDR3 is TGTGCCAGCAGTTTCCTGAACTCGTTAGCCAAAAACATTCAGTACTTC. Its translation is CASSFLNSLAKNIQYF.

This clonotype came up a few times. This chain connects TRBV7-2 to TRBJ2-1; D ambiguous. The CDR3 has 14 amino acids. Deletions cut 3 bases from V and 8 bases from J, with 14 bases between. CDR1 SGHTA and CDR2 FQGNSA come from the germline V gene. CDR3 sequence (DNA): TGTGCCAGCAGCTTCGGCCAACCTGGTGATGAGCAGTTCTTC. It is translated as CASSFGQPGDEQFF.

This clonotype turned up a few times. The CDR3 sequence is CASSLHRVGEQYF. CDR3 sequence (DNA): TGTGCCAGCAGCTTACACAGGGTCGGCGAGCAGTACTTC. The chain uses TRBV13 and TRBJ2-7; D perhaps matches TRBD1 (6 bases). CDR3 length equals 13 residues. Germline assignment: CDR1 PRHDT and CDR2 FYEKMQ (reference sequence). Trimming took off 2 bases at V and 6 bases at J, with 11 bases between the two ends.

This clonotype was seen repeatedly, ten times or more. The V call is TRBV30, the J call TRBJ1-3; D call uncertain. Trimming left V 7 bases short and J 4 bases short, with 8 bases between. The germline V gene encodes CDR1 GTSNPN and CDR2 SVGIG (reference sequence). The CDR3 covers 11 residues. The chain's CDR3 is CAFIGGNTIYF. In nucleotides, the CDR3 is TGTGCCTTCATCGGGGGAAACACCATATATTTT.

This clonotype was counted many times. J is TRBJ2-7 and V is TRBV12-3 or TRBV12-4, with 13 nucleotides matching TRBD2. CDR3 length: 17 amino acids. V shed 5 bases, J shed 7 bases, and the junction held 14 bases outside the gene matches. This chain's CDR3 is CASSKRPLAGGPKEQYF. The CDR3 DNA reads as TGTGCCAGCAGTAAAAGACCACTAGCGGGAGGGCCTAAAGAGCAGTACTTC.

This clonotype has ten or more counts. The genes are TRBV7-9 and TRBJ2-1, with TRBD2 matching over 14 bases. CDR3 length: 16 amino acids. V was pared by 5 bases and J by 3 bases, with 3 bases of the junction left unmatched. CDR1 and CDR2 (germline): SEHNR, FQNEAQ (reference sequence). CDR3 sequence (DNA): TGTGCCAGCAGCCCAGGGACTAGCGGGAGCTACAATGAGCAGTTCTTC. Translating it yields CASSPGTSGSYNEQFF. Drawing the rest from reference TRBV7-9 and TRBJ2-1, the complete variable domain is DTGVSQNPRHKITKRGQNVTFRCDPISEHNRLYWYRQTLGQGPEFLTYFQNEAQLEKSRLLSDRFSAERPKGSFSTLEIQRTEQGDSAMYLCASSPGTSGSYNEQFFGPGTRLTVL.

This clonotype appeared many times. The chain combines TRBV27 with TRBJ2-7, with a tentative D call TRBD2 (5 bases). The germline gives CDR1 MNHEY, CDR2 SMNVEV (reference sequence). Trimming cost V 9 bases and J 0 bases, with 15 bases left between them. The CDR3 totals 14 residues. CDR3 bases: TGTGCCAGTGCCCTTTTCGGGGTCTCCTACGAGCAGTACTTC. It codes for CASALFGVSYEQYF.

V and J are TRBV12-3 or TRBV12-4 and TRBJ2-1, with 7 nucleotides matching TRBD1. CDR3 size: 20 residues. Trimming removed 1 base from V and 10 bases from J; junction bases left unmatched: 25. The CDR3 nucleotides are TGTGCCAGCAGTTTAGAGTTTGGGACAGACAAAGCAGCGGTAGGGTGCGAGCAGTTCTTC. Amino acids: CASSLEFGTDKAAVGCEQFF.

This clonotype was observed a handful of times. The rearrangement uses TRBV21-1 and TRBJ2-7; the table's D call, TRBD1, was not checked against the DNA. TRBV21-1 is termed a pseudogene. The CDR3 length is 17 residues. In DNA form, the CDR3 reads TGTGCCAGCAGCAAATGGCGCCGGGACAGGGATTCCTACGAGCAGTACTTC. This sequence encodes CASSKWRRDRDSYEQYF.

This clonotype was observed many times. This chain connects TRBV7-9 to TRBJ1-4; TRBD1 matches at 10 bases. CDR3 size: 19 residues. Trimming removed 7 bases from V and 3 bases from J; junction bases left unmatched: 17. The germline CDR1 and CDR2 sequences are SEHNR and FQNEAQ (reference sequence). The CDR3 DNA follows: TGTGCCAGCACTAAAATCCCGGGACAGGGGTTCTGGGCTAATGAAAAACTGTTTTTT. It encodes CASTKIPGQGFWANEKLFF.

This clonotype showed up many times. The V and J genes are TRBV21-1 and TRBJ2-7; TRBD1, as called in the table, went unchecked against the DNA. TRBV21-1 counts as a pseudogene. The CDR3 has 16 residues. The CDR3 sequence: CASSKVDRSSSYEQYF. CDR3 bases: TGTGCCAGCAGCAAAGTTGACAGGTCGAGCTCCTACGAGCAGTACTTC.

The table lists this clonotype with a few counts. The V call is TRBV7-9, the J call TRBJ2-1; 9 bases agree with TRBD2. Losses at the gene ends were 1 base for V and 5 bases for J; bases not matched to a gene: 3. Germline CDR1 is SEHNR and CDR2 is FQNEAQ (reference sequence). The CDR3 is 15 residues long. For the CDR3, the DNA is TGTGCCAGCAGCTTAGGTAGCGGGAGCGACAATGAGCAGTTCTTC. Its translation is CASSLGSGSDNEQFF.

This clonotype was found many times. The chain recombines TRBV4-3 with TRBJ2-3; 13 bases fit TRBD2. The trim removed 2 bases at V and 3 bases at J, leaving 8 bases unmatched. From germline, CDR1 is LGHNA and CDR2 YSLEER. This CDR3 comprises 18 residues. The CDR3: CASSQWTSGGRRTDTQYF. The DNA for the CDR3 is TGCGCCAGCAGCCAATGGACTAGCGGGGGTAGACGAACAGATACGCAGTATTTT.

Ten or more counts support this clonotype. The genes are TRBV2 and TRBJ2-3; D unresolved. Germline CDR1 reads SNHLY; CDR2 reads FYNNEI. V gave up 8 bases and J gave up 1 base, with 13 bases separating them. CDR3 size: 14 residues. The CDR3 sequence: CASGSDFGTDTQYF. The CDR3 region has the DNA TGTGCCAGCGGATCCGATTTCGGCACAGATACGCAGTATTTT.

This clonotype has ten or more counts. This chain uses TRBV29-1 with TRBJ2-3; D is uncertain. The CDR3 length is 15 residues. Trimming shortened V by 5 bases and J by 0 bases, and 15 bases separated the two germline ends. The germline gives CDR1 SQVTM, CDR2 ANQGSEA. The CDR3 DNA is TGCAGCGTTAAGTCCCGCTACTATAGCACAGATACGCAGTATTTT. Encoded protein: CSVKSRYYSTDTQYF.

Many counts were recorded for this clonotype. The J gene is TRBJ2-3, the V gene TRBV5-1; no clear D. The V end lost 0 bases, the J end lost 0 bases, and 11 bases lay between the germline ends. CDR1 and CDR2 from the germline V gene are SGHRS and YFSETQ. The length of the CDR3 is 16 residues. The CDR3 sequence: CASSLVFGSSTDTQYF. Written as DNA, the CDR3 is TGCGCCAGCAGCTTGGTTTTCGGCTCTAGCACAGATACGCAGTATTTT.

This clonotype appeared a few times. The chain carries TRBV7-6 and TRBJ2-5, with D tentatively TRBD1 or TRBD2 (5 bases each). From germline, CDR1 is SGHVS and CDR2 FNYEAQ. The CDR3 covers 17 residues. V lost 5 bases to trimming and J lost 10 bases, with 29 bases between them. CDR3 DNA sequence: TGTGCCAGCAGCCAAGATGGGGGAATGGGATCCCCGTGGGGCCAGTACTTC. Its protein is CASSQDGGMGSPWGQYF.

This clonotype was seen many times. The chain carries TRBV7-9 and TRBJ1-1; D perhaps matches TRBD1 (5 bases). Trimming removed 5 bases from V and 5 bases from J, with 12 bases in between. This CDR3 has 13 residues. Germline V lookup: CDR1 SEHNR, CDR2 FQNEAQ (reference sequence). The CDR3 loop reads CASSTQGRTEAFF. Here the CDR3 DNA reads TGTGCCAGCAGCACGCAGGGAAGGACTGAAGCTTTCTTT.

This clonotype occurred many times. The gene calls are TRBV27 and TRBJ2-7; TRBD2 might be the D (5 bases). This CDR3 region has 14 residues. CDR1 and CDR2 from the germline V gene are MNHEY and SMNVEV (reference sequence). V shed 5 bases and J shed 6 bases, with 17 bases lying between them. In nucleotides, the CDR3 is TGTGCCAGCAGTCTGGTTGGGAGTAGTTTCGAGCAGTACTTC. Amino acids: CASSLVGSSFEQYF.

This clonotype was detected many times. This chain connects TRBV20-1 to TRBJ2-3; D unresolved. Looked up from germline, CDR1 is DFQATT and CDR2 is SNEGSKA (reference sequence). V lost 3 bases to trimming and J lost 2 bases, with 12 bases between them. This CDR3 is 14 amino acids long. The CDR3 here is CSASKDDLTDTQYF. CDR3 nucleotide sequence: TGCAGTGCTAGTAAGGACGACCTCACAGATACGCAGTATTTT.

This clonotype was counted ten times or more. V and J are TRBV10-2 and TRBJ2-1; 12 nucleotides line up with TRBD2. The length of the CDR3 is 17 residues. J gave up 7 bases and V 1 base, and 8 bases lay outside the gene matches. Germline V gene lookup returns CDR1 WSHSY and CDR2 SAAADI. The CDR3 is CASSEWPIGLAGNEQFF. CDR3 coding DNA: TGCGCCAGCAGTGAGTGGCCTATTGGACTAGCGGGGAATGAGCAGTTCTTC.

The rearrangement uses TRBV6-5 and TRBJ1-1; D not resolved. V was shortened by 4 bases and J by 3 bases, with 15 bases between the two germline ends. The CDR3 contains 15 residues. CDR1 and CDR2 from the germline V gene are MNHEY and SVGAGI. The CDR3 DNA reads TGTGCCAGCAGTTGGCGTGGGGATGGTGACACTGAAGCTTTCTTT. Translation: CASSWRGDGDTEAFF.

V and J are TRBV12-3 or TRBV12-4 and TRBJ2-6; 12 nucleotides line up with TRBD1. The CDR3 consists of 19 residues. V dropped 5 bases and J dropped 2; count of bases not matched to a gene: 10. The CDR3 here is CASSPLGGQGAPGANVLTF. The CDR3 nucleotides are TGTGCCAGCAGTCCTCTGGGGGGACAGGGGGCGCCTGGGGCCAACGTCCTGACTTTC.